A single sample gave rise to the 24 T cell receptor beta chains below, sequenced in a study of human T cells and chemical hapten exposure. Time point specified: patch test 1, 2 weeks after DPC sensitization. Treatment specified: therapeutic diphenylcyclopropenone sensitization with weekly scalp DPC. One entry per CDR3 protein results from TCRdb running MiXCR on the RACE reads. The table has approximately 82,000 distinct CDR3 sequences, roughly a tenth seen once. The sample here was whole blood, taken in connection with sensitization to the hapten diphenylcyclopropenone (DPC). The source is a man in his forties with alopecia areata. Some clones in this sample may be carry-over from other donors' samples.

The chain employs TRBV29-1 and TRBJ2-1, with D hard to call. The germline V and J ends were trimmed by 5 bases and 4 bases, with 6 bases remaining between them. CDR1 and CDR2 from the germline V gene are SQVTM and ANQGSEA. The CDR3 has 11 residues. CDR3 DNA sequence: TGCAGCGTTCGACCGTACAATGAGCAGTTCTTC. Protein sequence: CSVRPYNEQFF.

This clonotype appeared a few times. This chain joins TRBV6-5 and TRBJ2-5, with 11 nucleotides matching TRBD1. The trim removed 7 bases at V and 7 bases at J, leaving 11 bases unmatched. This CDR3 region has 15 residues. Germline V gene sequence: CDR1 MNHEY, CDR2 SVGAGI. CDR3 sequence (DNA): TGTGCCAGCAACTCCGGGACAGGGGGAAGTAGGACCCAGTACTTC. It is translated as CASNSGTGGSRTQYF.

Ten or more counts support this clonotype. V is TRBV5-1 and J is TRBJ2-5; D is possibly TRBD2 (6 bases). The V end lost 6 bases, the J end lost 2 bases, and 17 bases lay between the germline ends. The CDR3 loop spans 15 amino acids. Germline V lookup: CDR1 SGHRS, CDR2 YFSETQ. The DNA for the CDR3 is TGCGCCAGCATACCGGCGGGACGATCACAAGAGACCCAGTACTTC. Residues: CASIPAGRSQETQYF. The full variable domain, with the rest looked up from reference TRBV5-1 and TRBJ2-5, is KAGVTQTPRYLIKTRGQQVTLSCSPISGHRSVSWYQQTPGQGLQFLFEYFSETQRNKGNFPGRFSGRQFSNSRSEMNVSTLELGDSALYLCASIPAGRSQETQYFGPGTRLLVL.

The V gene is TRBV20-1, the J gene TRBJ2-5; the D gene is possibly TRBD2 (5 bases). CDR1 is DFQATT, CDR2 SNEGSKA, per germline (reference sequence). V lost 5 bases, J lost 2 bases, and 9 bases lay in between. This CDR3 is built from 12 residues. The CDR3, as DNA: TGCAGTGCTTCTCGGGGACAAGAGACCCAGTACTTC. Its protein product is CSASRGQETQYF.

There are many counts of this clonotype. The gene calls are TRBV3-1 and TRBJ2-7, with 10 bases aligning to TRBD2. Germline CDR1 LGHDT, CDR2 YNNKEL (reference sequence). Trimming took 1 base from V and 6 from J; bases not matched to a gene: 3. The CDR3 consists of 14 residues. CDR3 loop: CASSQGLAGAEQYV. DNA of the CDR3: TGTGCCAGCAGCCAAGGGCTAGCGGGAGCCGAGCAGTACGTC.

The chain carries TRBV13 and TRBJ2-2; 11 positions match TRBD1. Germline V gene data show CDR1 as PRHDT and CDR2 as FYEKMQ (reference sequence). The CDR3 totals 16 residues. Trimming at V came to 5 bases and at J to 4 bases, leaving 6 bases not matched to a gene. The CDR3 loop is CASSKRDRGATGELFF. CDR3 in DNA: TGTGCCAGCAGCAAACGGGACAGGGGGGCCACCGGGGAGCTGTTTTTT.

Only a few counts were recorded for this clonotype. CDR3 nucleotides: TGCGCCAGCAGCTTGGCCCCCGGGGCCGACGAGCAGTACGTC. This codes for CASSLAPGADEQYV. The chain combines TRBV5-1 with TRBJ2-7; D could derive from TRBD1 or TRBD2 (5 bases each). The germline V gene has CDR1 SGHRS and CDR2 YFSETQ. This CDR3 contains 14 residues. Trimming removed 0 bases at V and 5 bases at J, with 12 bases between.

Of note for this clonotype: At one end, the junction sequence differs from germline, possibly due to a read error. The rearrangement uses TRBV4-3 and TRBJ1-6; 7 bases are a match to TRBD1. This CDR3 contains 17 residues. Germline CDR1 LGHNA, CDR2 YSLEER. The CDR3 sequence: CASSQEAGQSRNSPLNF. The DNA for the CDR3 is TGCGCCAGCAGCCAAGAGGCGGGACAGTCGCGTAATTCACCCCTCAACTTT.

This chain joins TRBV12-3 or TRBV12-4 and TRBJ2-1; D not resolved. Deletions cut 4 bases from V and 4 bases from J, with 8 bases between. The CDR3 runs 13 residues. The CDR3 here is CASSSPIYNEQFF. CDR3 DNA: TGTGCCAGCAGTTCGCCGATTTACAATGAGCAGTTCTTC.

The chain links TRBV4-3 to TRBJ2-2, with 9 bases matching TRBD2. CDR1 and CDR2 from the germline V gene are LGHNA and YSLEER. The CDR3 spans 18 residues. Unmatched junction bases numbered 11, after V lost 1 base and J lost 5 bases. The CDR3 coding sequence is TGCGCCAGCAGCCAAGCGGGAGGCGGGAGGGGGAGGACCGGGGAGCTGTTTTTT. Its protein is CASSQAGGGRGRTGELFF.

The chain employs TRBV27 and TRBJ2-7; TRBD2 agrees at 9 bases. From germline, CDR1 is MNHEY and CDR2 SMNVEV (reference sequence). The CDR3 runs to 15 residues. V gave up 0 bases and J gave up 5 bases; unmatched junction bases: 5. This CDR3 reads CASSLSAGGTHEQYV. The CDR3 DNA sequence: TGTGCCAGCAGTTTATCAGCGGGAGGCACCCACGAGCAGTACGTC.

At least ten counts were recorded for this clonotype. J is TRBJ1-2 and V is TRBV7-9; D call uncertain. Looked up from germline, CDR1 is SEHNR and CDR2 is FQNEAQ (reference sequence). Trimming stripped 1 base from V and 4 bases from J, with 16 bases between. The CDR3 consists of 16 residues. The CDR3 is CASSLGLAGNVYGYTF. The CDR3 DNA reads as TGTGCCAGCAGCTTAGGCCTAGCGGGGAACGTCTATGGCTACACCTTC.

There are a few counts of this clonotype. V is TRBV25-1 and J is TRBJ2-1, with 7 bases that match TRBD2. The germline CDR1 and CDR2 sequences are MGHDK and SYGVNS. The V and J ends lost 4 bases and 7 bases, in that order; junction bases with no gene match: 10. The CDR3 loop spans 15 amino acids. Written as DNA, the CDR3 is TGTGCCAGCAGTGGGTGGGAGGGCCAGAGAAATGAGCAGTTCTTC. Its translation: CASSGWEGQRNEQFF.

The chain is built from TRBV20-1 and TRBJ1-5, with a weak D call TRBD1 (6 bases). Deletions cut 1 base from V and 2 bases from J, with 12 bases between. The germline V gene encodes CDR1 DFQATT and CDR2 SNEGSKA (reference sequence). The CDR3 loop spans 15 amino acids. For the CDR3, the DNA is TGCAGTGCTAGAGTTAGGTCAGGGGGCAATCAGCCCCAGCATTTT. The encoded protein is CSARVRSGGNQPQHF.

This clonotype has just a few counts. The chain combines TRBV7-2 with TRBJ2-2, with 7 bases identical to TRBD1. CDR1 is SGHTA, CDR2 FQGNSA, per germline. The CDR3 has 15 amino acids. The junction had 9 bases not matched to a gene; V was cut back by 5 bases and J by 6 bases. CDR3 sequence: CASSRGQDQAGELFF. For the CDR3, the DNA is TGTGCCAGCAGCCGCGGACAGGACCAAGCCGGGGAGCTGTTTTTT.

This clonotype has just a few counts. J is TRBJ2-3 and V is TRBV10-3; 8 nucleotides align to TRBD2. The CDR3 spans 15 residues. Germline V CDR1 and CDR2: ENHRY, SYGVKD. The ends lost 6 bases at V and 3 bases at J; junction bases unmatched: 8. The CDR3 here is CAIRPSGRGTDTQYF. As DNA, the CDR3 is TGTGCCATCAGGCCTAGCGGGCGAGGGACAGATACGCAGTATTTT.

This clonotype turned up a few times. V gene TRBV11-3 combines with J gene TRBJ2-1; D could derive from TRBD1 or TRBD2 (5 bases each). Per germline, CDR1 SGHNT and CDR2 YENEEA. The CDR3 extends over 14 amino acids. With 3 bases removed from V and 7 bases from J, the gap between germline ends came to 13 bases. CDR3 coding DNA: TGTGCCAGCAGCTTTGGGGGAGCCGCGAATGAGCAGTTCTTC. Protein product: CASSFGGAANEQFF.

This clonotype has more than one count but fewer than ten. V is TRBV21-1 and J is TRBJ2-1; the table's D call TRBD2 went unverified against the DNA. TRBV21-1 is given as a pseudogene. CDR3 length: 18 amino acids. CDR3 residues: CASSKLSLAAGTYNEQFF. The DNA of the CDR3 is TGTGCCAGCAGCAAACTGTCCCTAGCGGCAGGAACCTACAATGAGCAGTTCTTC.

The rearrangement links TRBV28 to TRBJ2-7, with 8 bases lining up with TRBD2. V gave up 1 base and J gave up 5 bases; unmatched junction bases: 7. CDR3 length: 15 residues. Germline CDR1 and CDR2: MDHEN and SYDVKM. The CDR3, as DNA: TGTGCCAGCAGTTTATACACGGGAGGGATGGACGAGCAGTACTTC. Its protein is CASSLYTGGMDEQYF.

This clonotype was observed many times. This chain uses TRBV6-5 with TRBJ2-3; D uncertain. The CDR3 spans 11 residues. Germline CDR1 and CDR2: MNHEY and SVGAGI. Trimming removed 8 bases at V and 6 bases at J, with 9 bases between. For the CDR3, the DNA is TGTGCCAGCGCTGCCGGGGATACGCAGTATTTT. This translates into CASAAGDTQYF.

The chain couples TRBV20-1 to TRBJ2-1, with a possible D match to TRBD1 (6 bases). Looked up from germline, CDR1 is DFQATT and CDR2 is SNEGSKA (reference sequence). V was shortened by 1 base and J by 0 bases, with 28 bases between the two germline ends. The CDR3 length is 21 residues. The CDR3 is CSARAIAARGAVQSSYNEQFF. DNA for the CDR3: TGCAGTGCTAGAGCCATAGCTGCCAGGGGAGCGGTACAAAGCTCCTACAATGAGCAGTTCTTC.

The table lists this clonotype with a few counts. This chain uses TRBV4-3 with TRBJ1-6, with TRBD1 matching 10 bases. Germline CDR1 is LGHNA and CDR2 is YSLEER. The CDR3 is 16 amino acids. The junction had 6 bases not matched to a gene; V was cut back by 1 base and J by 9 bases. Here the CDR3 reads CASSQGRDRGVSPLHF. The CDR3 DNA is TGCGCCAGCAGCCAAGGCCGGGACAGGGGTGTTTCACCCCTCCACTTT.

This clonotype came up many times. The chain couples TRBV21-1 to TRBJ1-2; the listed D gene, TRBD1, was not tested against the DNA. TRBV21-1 corresponds to a pseudogene. The CDR3 covers 16 residues. CDR3 nucleotides: TGTGCCAGCAACCCAGAGGGGGATCGGGCTCCTTATGGCTACACCTTC. Protein: CASNPEGDRAPYGYTF.

The chain has TRBV5-6 and TRBJ2-7; TRBD2 might be the D (5 bases). V lost 2 bases and J 0 bases, leaving 12 bases between the germline ends. This CDR3 contains 15 residues. The germline gives CDR1 SGHDT, CDR2 YYEEEE. The chain's CDR3 is CASSFPTGNSYEQYV. The CDR3 bases are TGTGCCAGCAGCTTCCCGACCGGGAACTCCTACGAGCAGTACGTC.